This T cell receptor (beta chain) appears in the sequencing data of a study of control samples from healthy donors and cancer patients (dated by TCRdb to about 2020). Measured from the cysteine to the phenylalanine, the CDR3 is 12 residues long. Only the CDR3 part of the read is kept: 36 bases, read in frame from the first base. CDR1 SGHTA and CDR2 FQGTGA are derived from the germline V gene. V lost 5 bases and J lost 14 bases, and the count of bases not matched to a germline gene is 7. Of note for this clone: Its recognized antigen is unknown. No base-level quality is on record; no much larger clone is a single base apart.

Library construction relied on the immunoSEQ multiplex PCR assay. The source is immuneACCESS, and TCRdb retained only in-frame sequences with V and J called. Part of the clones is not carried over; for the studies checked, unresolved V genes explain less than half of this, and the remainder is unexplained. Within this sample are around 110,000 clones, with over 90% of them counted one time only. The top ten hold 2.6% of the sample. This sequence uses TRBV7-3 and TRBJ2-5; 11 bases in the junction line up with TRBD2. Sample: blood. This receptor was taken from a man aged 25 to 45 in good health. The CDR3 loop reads CASSPTSGGLYF. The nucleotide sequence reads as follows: TGTGCCAGCAGCCCCACTAGCGGGGGCCTCTACTTC.